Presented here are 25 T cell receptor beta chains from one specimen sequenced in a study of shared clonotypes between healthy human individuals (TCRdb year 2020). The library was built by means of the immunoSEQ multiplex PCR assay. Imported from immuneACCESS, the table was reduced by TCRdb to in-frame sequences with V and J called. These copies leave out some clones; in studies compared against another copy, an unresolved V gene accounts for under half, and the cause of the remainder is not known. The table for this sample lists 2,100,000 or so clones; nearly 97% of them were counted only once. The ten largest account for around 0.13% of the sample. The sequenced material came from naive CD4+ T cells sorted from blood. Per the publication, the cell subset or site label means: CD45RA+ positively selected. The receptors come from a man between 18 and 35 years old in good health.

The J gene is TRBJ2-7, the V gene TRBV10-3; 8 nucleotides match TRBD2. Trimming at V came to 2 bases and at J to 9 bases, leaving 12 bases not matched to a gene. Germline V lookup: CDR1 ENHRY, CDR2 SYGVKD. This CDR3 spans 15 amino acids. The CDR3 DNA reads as TGTGCCATCAGTGAGGAGGGACTAGTTCGTCCGGTGCAGTACTTC. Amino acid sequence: CAISEEGLVRPVQYF.

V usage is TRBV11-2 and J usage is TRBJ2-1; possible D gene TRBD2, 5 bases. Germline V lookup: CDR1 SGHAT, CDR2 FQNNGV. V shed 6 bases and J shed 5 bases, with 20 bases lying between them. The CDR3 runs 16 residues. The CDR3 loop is CASRPDGLAAHNEQFF. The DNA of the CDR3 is TGTGCCAGCAGACCAGATGGGCTAGCCGCCCACAATGAGCAGTTCTTC. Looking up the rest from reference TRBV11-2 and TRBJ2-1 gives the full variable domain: EAGVAQSPRYKIIEKRQSVAFWCNPISGHATLYWYQQILGQGPKLLIQFQNNGVVDDSQLPKDRFSAERLKGVDSTLKIQPAKLEDSAVYLCASRPDGLAAHNEQFFGPGTRLTVL.

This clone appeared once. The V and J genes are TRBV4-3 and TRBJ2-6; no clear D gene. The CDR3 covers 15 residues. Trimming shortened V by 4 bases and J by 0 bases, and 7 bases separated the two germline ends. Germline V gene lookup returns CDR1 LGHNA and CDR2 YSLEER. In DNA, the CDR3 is TGCGCCAGCAGCCGTACAGACTCTGGGGCCAACGTCCTGACTTTC. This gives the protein CASSRTDSGANVLTF.

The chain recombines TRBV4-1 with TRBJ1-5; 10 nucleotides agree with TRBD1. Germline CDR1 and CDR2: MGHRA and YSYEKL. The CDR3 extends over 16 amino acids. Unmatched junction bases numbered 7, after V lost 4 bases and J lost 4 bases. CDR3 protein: CASSPTRDRGNQPQHF. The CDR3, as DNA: TGCGCCAGCAGCCCTACAAGGGACAGGGGTAATCAGCCCCAGCATTTT.

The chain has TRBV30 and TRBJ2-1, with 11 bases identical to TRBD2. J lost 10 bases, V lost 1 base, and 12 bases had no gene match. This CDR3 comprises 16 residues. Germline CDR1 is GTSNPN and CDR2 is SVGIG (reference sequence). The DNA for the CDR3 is TGTGCCTGGAGTGGGTTAGCGGGAGGGCCGAGATACGAGCAGTTCTTC. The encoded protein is CAWSGLAGGPRYEQFF.

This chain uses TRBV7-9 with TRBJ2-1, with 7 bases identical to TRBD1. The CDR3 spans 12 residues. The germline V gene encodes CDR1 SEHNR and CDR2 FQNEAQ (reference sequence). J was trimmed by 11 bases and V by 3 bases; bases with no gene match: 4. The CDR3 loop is CASSFTTGKQFF. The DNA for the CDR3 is TGTGCCAGCAGCTTCACGACAGGGAAGCAGTTCTTC. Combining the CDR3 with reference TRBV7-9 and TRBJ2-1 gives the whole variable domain DTGVSQNPRHKITKRGQNVTFRCDPISEHNRLYWYRQTLGQGPEFLTYFQNEAQLEKSRLLSDRFSAERPKGSFSTLEIQRTEQGDSAMYLCASSFTTGKQFFGPGTRLTVL.

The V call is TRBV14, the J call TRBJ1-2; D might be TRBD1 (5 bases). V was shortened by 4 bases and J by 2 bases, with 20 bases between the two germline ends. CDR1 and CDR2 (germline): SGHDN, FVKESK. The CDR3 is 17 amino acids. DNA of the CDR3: TGTGCCAGCAGCCCTTATCGGGGAGGGGTCACAAACTATGGCTACACCTTC. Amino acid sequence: CASSPYRGGVTNYGYTF.

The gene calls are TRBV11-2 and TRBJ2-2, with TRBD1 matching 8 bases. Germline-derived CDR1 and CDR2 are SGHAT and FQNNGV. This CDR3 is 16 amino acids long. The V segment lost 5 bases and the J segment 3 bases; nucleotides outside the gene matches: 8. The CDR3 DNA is TGTGCCAGCAGCATCCAGGGGGCCGGTTACACCGGGGAGCTGTTTTTT. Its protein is CASSIQGAGYTGELFF.

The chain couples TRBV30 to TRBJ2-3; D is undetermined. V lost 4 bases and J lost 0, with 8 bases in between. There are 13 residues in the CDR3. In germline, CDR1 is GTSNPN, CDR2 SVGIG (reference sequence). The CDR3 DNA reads TGTGCCTGGACTCGTGAGAGCACAGATACGCAGTATTTT. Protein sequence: CAWTRESTDTQYF.

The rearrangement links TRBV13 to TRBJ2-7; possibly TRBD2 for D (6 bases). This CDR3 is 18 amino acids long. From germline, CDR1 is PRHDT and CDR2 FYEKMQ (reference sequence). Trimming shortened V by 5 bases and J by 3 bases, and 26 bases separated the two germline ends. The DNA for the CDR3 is TGTGCCAGCAGCCGGCGGGAACTTAGGCCCCCCCCGCTCTACGAGCAGTACTTC. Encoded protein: CASSRRELRPPPLYEQYF.

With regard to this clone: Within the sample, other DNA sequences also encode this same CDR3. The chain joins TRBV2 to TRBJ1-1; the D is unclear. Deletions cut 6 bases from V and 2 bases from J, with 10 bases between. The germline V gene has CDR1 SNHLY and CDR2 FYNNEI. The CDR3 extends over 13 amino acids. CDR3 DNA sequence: TGTGCCAGCAGAAAAGAGGAAAACACTGAAGCTTTCTTT. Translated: CASRKEENTEAFF.

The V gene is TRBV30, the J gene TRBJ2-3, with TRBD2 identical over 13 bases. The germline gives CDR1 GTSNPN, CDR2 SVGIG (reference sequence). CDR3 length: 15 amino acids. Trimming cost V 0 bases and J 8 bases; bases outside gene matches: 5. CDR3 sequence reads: CAWSVGLAGIGTQYF. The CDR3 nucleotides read TGTGCCTGGAGTGTGGGACTAGCGGGAATTGGTACGCAGTATTTT.

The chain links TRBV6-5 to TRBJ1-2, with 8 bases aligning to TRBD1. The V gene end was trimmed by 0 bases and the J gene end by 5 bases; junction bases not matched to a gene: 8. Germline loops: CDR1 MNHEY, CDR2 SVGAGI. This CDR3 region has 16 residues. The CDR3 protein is CASSYSGQGVGYGYTF. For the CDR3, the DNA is TGTGCCAGCAGTTACTCAGGACAGGGCGTTGGGTATGGCTACACCTTC.

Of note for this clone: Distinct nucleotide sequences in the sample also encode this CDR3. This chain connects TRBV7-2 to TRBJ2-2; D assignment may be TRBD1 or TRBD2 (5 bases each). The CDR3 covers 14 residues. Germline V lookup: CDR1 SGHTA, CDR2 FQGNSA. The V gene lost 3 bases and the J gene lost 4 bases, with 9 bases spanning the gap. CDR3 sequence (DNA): TGTGCCAGCAGCTTGAGGGGCACCACCGGGGAGCTGTTTTTT. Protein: CASSLRGTTGELFF.

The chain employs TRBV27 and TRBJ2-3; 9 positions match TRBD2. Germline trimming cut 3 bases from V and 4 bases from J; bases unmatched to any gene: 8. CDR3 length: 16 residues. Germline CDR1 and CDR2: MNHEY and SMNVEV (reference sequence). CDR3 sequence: CASSFWGTSTSDTQYF. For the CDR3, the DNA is TGTGCCAGCAGTTTCTGGGGGACTAGCACATCAGATACGCAGTATTTT.

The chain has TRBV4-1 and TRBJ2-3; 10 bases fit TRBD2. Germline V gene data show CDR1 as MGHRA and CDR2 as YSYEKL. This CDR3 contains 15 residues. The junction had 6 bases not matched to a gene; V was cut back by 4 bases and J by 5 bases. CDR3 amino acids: CASSPSGGAVDTQYF. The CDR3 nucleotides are TGCGCCAGCAGCCCGAGCGGGGGGGCCGTAGATACGCAGTATTTT.

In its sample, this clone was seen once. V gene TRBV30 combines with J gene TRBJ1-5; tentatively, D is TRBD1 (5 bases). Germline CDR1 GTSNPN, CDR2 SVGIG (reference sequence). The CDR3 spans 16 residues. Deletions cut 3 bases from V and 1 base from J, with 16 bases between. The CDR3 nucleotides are TGTGCCTGGAGCCCAAGGGACCTGGGGAGCAATCAGCCCCAGCATTTT. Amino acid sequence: CAWSPRDLGSNQPQHF.

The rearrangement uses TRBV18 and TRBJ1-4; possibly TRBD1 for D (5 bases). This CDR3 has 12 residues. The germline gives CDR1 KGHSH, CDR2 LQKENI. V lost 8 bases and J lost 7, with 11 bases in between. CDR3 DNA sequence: TGTGCCAGCAATCAGGGTGGTGAAAAACTGTTTTTT. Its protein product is CASNQGGEKLFF. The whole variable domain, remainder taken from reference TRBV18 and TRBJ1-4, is NAGVMQNPRHLVRRRGQEARLRCSPMKGHSHVYWYRQLPEEGLKFMVYLQKENIIDESGMPKERFSAEFPKEGPSILRIQQVVRGDSAAYFCASNQGGEKLFFGSGTQLSVL.

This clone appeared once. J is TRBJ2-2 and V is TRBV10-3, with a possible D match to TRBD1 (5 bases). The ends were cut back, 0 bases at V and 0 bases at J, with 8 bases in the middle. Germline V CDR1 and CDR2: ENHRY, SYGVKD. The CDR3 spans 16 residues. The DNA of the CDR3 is TGTGCCATCAGTGAGTCCTGGGGCGCGAACACCGGGGAGCTGTTTTTT. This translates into CAISESWGANTGELFF.

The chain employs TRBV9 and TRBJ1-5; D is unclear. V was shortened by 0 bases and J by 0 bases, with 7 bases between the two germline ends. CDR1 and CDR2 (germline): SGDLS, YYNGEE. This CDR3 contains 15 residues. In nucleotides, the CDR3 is TGTGCCAGCAGCGTAGGGCCTTTTAGCAATCAGCCCCAGCATTTT. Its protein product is CASSVGPFSNQPQHF.

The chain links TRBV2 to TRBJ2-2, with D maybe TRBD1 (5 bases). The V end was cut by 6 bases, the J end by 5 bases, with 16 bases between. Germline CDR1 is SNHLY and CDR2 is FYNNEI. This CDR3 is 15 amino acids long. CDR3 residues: CASSLMDTSTGELFF. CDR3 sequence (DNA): TGTGCCAGCAGCCTTATGGACACCTCGACCGGGGAGCTGTTTTTT.

The CDR3 DNA is TGTGCCACCGACAGGGGGACGAACACTGAAGCTTTCTTT. Translated, it gives CATDRGTNTEAFF. The J gene is TRBJ1-1, the V gene TRBV10-3, with 9 bases aligning to TRBD1. J was trimmed by 1 base and V by 10 bases; bases with no gene match: 4. The CDR3 sequence is 13 residues long. Germline-derived CDR1 and CDR2 are ENHRY and SYGVKD.

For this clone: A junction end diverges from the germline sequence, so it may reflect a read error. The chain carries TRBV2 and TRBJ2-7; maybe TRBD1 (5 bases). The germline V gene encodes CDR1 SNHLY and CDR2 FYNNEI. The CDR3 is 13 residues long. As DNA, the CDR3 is TGTGCCAGCAGTGTTGAATCAGGGATAGATCCGCACTTC. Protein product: CASSVESGIDPHF.

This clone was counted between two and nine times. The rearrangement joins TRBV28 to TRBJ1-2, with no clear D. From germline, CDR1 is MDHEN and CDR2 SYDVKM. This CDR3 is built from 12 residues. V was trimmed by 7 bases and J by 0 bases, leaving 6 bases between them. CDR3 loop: CASMQTNYGYTF. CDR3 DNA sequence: TGTGCCAGCATGCAGACTAACTATGGCTACACCTTC.

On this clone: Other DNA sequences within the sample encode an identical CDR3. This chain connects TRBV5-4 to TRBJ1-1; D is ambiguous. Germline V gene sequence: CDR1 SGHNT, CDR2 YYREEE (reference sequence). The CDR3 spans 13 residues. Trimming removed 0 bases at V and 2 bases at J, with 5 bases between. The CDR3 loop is CASSLDSNTEAFF. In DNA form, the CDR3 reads TGTGCCAGCAGCTTGGACAGTAACACTGAAGCTTTCTTT.